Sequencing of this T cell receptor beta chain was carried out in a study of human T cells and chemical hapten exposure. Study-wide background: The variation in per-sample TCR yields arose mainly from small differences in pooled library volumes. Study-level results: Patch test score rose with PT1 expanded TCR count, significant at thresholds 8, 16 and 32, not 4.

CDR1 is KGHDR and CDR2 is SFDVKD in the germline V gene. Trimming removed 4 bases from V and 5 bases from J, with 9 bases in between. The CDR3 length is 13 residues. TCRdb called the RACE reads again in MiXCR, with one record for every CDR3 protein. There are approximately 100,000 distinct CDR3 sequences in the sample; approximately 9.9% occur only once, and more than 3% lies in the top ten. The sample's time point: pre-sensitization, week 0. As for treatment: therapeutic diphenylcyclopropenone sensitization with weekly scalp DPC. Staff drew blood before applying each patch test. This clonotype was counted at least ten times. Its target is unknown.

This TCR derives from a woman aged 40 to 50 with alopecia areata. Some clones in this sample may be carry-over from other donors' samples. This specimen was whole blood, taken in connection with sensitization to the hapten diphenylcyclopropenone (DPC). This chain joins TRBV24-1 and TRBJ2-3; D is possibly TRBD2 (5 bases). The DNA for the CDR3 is TGTGCCACCAGTGACTCGGCGGGAGATACGCAGTATTTT. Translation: CATSDSAGDTQYF.